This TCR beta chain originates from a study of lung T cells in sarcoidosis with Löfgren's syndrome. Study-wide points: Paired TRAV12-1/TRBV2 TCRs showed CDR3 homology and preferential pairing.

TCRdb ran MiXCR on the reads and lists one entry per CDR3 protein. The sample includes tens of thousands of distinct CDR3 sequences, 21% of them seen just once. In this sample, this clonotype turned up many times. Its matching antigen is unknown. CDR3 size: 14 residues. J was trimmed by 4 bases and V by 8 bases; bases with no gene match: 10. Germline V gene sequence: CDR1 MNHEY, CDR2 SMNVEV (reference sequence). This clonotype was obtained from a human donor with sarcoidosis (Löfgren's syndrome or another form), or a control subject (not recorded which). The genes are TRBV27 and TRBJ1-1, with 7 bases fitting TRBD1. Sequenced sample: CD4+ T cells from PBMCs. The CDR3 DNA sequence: TGTGCCAGCGGGGGTAAAGGGGGCTTCACTGAAGCTTTCTTT. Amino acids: CASGGKGGFTEAFF.